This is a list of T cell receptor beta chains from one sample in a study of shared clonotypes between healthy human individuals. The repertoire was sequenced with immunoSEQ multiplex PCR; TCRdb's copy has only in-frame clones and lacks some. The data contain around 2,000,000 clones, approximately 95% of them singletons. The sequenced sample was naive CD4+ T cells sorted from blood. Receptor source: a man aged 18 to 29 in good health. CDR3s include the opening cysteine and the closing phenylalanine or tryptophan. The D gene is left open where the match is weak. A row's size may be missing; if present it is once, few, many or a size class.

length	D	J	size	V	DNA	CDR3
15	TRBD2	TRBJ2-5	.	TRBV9	TGTGCCAGCAGCGTAGCTCCGACTAGCGGGGAGACCCAGTACTTC	CASSVAPTSGETQYF
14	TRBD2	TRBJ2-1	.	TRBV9	TGTGCCAGCAGCTTTCGGACTAGCCAAGATGAGCAGTTCTTC	CASSFRTSQDEQFF
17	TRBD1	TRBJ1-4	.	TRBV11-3	TGTGCCAGCAGGGTAATGGGACAGGGGAGGACTAATGAAAAACTGTTTTTT	CASRVMGQGRTNEKLFF
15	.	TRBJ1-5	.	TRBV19	TGTGCCAGTAGTATGAAGTCCCAGGGGAATCAGCCCCAGCATTTT	CASSMKSQGNQPQHF
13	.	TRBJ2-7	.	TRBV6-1	TGTGCCAGCAGAGAATCAGGGTTATACGAGCAGTACTTC	CASRESGLYEQYF
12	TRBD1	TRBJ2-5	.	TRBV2	TGTGCCAGCAGGGGGACAGGAGAGACCCAGTACTTC	CASRGTGETQYF
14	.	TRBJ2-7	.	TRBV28	TGTGCCAGACCCCGGACGGGAACCACCTACGAGCAGTACTTC	CARPRTGTTYEQYF
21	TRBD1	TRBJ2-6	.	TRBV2	TGTGCCAGCAGTTTACCGGGACAGGGTAGGGCCGGGAGCTCTGGGGCCAACGTCCTGACTTTC	CASSLPGQGRAGSSGANVLTF
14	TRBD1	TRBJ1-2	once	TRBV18	TGTGCCAGCTCACACGGACAGGGTGACTATGGCTACACCTTC	CASSHGQGDYGYTF
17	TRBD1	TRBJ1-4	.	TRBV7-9	TGTGCCAGCAGCTCTAACCCCGACAGGGCAACTAATGAAAAACTGTTTTTT	CASSSNPDRATNEKLFF
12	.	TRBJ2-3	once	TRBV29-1	TGCAGCGTTGAAGATGTGCCTACAGCGCAGTATTTT	CSVEDVPTAQYF
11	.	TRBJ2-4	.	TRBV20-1	TGCAGTGCTAGAGATGGGACGGGCCACCTCTTC	CSARDGTGHLF
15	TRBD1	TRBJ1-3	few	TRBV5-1	TGCGCCAGCAGCGCAGGGACAGGCGTTGGAAACACCATATATTTT	CASSAGTGVGNTIYF
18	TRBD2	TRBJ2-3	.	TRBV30	TGTGCCTGGAGTGTAGGGCTAGCGGGGGGGTCCAGCACAGATACGCAGTATTTT	CAWSVGLAGGSSTDTQYF
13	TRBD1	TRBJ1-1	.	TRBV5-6	TGTGCCAGCAGCTTGAGGGGACAGGGGGACGCTTTCTTT	CASSLRGQGDAFF
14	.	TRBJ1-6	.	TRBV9	TGTGCCAGCAGCGCGGGACAAATAAATTCACCCCTCCACTTT	CASSAGQINSPLHF
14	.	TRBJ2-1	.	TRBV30	TGTGCCTGGAGTCGGGGGACCTCCTACAATGAGCAGTTCTTC	CAWSRGTSYNEQFF
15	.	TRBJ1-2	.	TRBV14	TGTGCCAGCAGCCCTCGAGGGAGTACCGGCCATGGCTACACCTTC	CASSPRGSTGHGYTF
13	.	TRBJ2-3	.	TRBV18	TGTGCCAGCTCACCCCCAGGAGCAGATACGCAGTATTTT	CASSPPGADTQYF
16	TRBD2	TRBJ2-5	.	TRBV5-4	TGTGCCAGCAGCTTGGGCACTAGCGGGGGGAGGGAGACCCAGTACTTC	CASSLGTSGGRETQYF
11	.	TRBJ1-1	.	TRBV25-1	TGTGCCAGCAGCGGACATATAGAAGCTTTCTTT	CASSGHIEAFF
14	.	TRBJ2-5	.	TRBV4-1	TGCGCCAGCAGCCAAGATGAAGGGGGAGAGACCCAGTACTTC	CASSQDEGGETQYF
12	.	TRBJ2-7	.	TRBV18	TGTGCCAGCTCACGAGGAACCTACGAGCAGTACTTC	CASSRGTYEQYF
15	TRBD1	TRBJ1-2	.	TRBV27	TGTGCCAGCAGTCCCCAGACAGGGTCTAACTATGGCTACACCTTC	CASSPQTGSNYGYTF
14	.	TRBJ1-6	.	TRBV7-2	TGTGCCAGCAGCTTAGCCCGGACAGCTACACCCCTCCACTTT	CASSLARTATPLHF
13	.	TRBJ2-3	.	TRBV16	TGTGCCAGCAGCCAATGGGCTCCAGATACGCAGTATTTT	CASSQWAPDTQYF
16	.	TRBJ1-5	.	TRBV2	TGTGCCAGCAGTGAAATGAGGGCAGTCAGCAATCAGCCCCAGCATTTT	CASSEMRAVSNQPQHF
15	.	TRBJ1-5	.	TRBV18	TGTGCCAGCTCACCAGGTTCGACAGCGAATCAGCCCCAGCATTTT	CASSPGSTANQPQHF